What follows are 24 T cell receptor beta chains derived from one specimen sequenced in a study of vaccination and CD4 T cells after COVID-19. A single record per CDR3 protein comes from TCRdb applying MiXCR to the PCR reads. The profile shows approximately 14,000 distinct CDR3 sequences, 69% of them singletons. The material was CD4+ T cells from blood, obtained after SARS-CoV-2 vaccination. The receptor source for this set is a human donor who had recovered from COVID-19.

V gene TRBV6-5 combines with J gene TRBJ2-4, with 8 nucleotides matching TRBD1. Trimming took 2 bases from V and 7 from J; bases not matched to a gene: 7. Germline assignment: CDR1 MNHEY and CDR2 SVGAGI. This CDR3 is built from 15 residues. CDR3 sequence (DNA): TGTGCCAGCAGTTACGACATGACAGGGGTCAACATTCAGTACTTC. Residues: CASSYDMTGVNIQYF.

The V call is TRBV5-8, the J call TRBJ2-1, with 13 bases aligning to TRBD2. Germline assignment: CDR1 SGHTS and CDR2 YDEGEE. V was pared by 4 bases and J by 10 bases, with 8 bases of the junction left unmatched. The CDR3 spans 15 residues. The CDR3 DNA reads TGTGCCAGCAGCCCCGGACTAGCGGGGGATATGGAGCAGTTCTTC. Its protein is CASSPGLAGDMEQFF.

The rearrangement joins TRBV29-1 to TRBJ1-1; D gene unclear. This CDR3 spans 13 amino acids. Per germline, CDR1 SQVTM and CDR2 ANQGSEA. Trimming removed 4 bases at V and 3 bases at J, with 12 bases between. CDR3 nucleotides: TGCAGCGTTGGCGTAGGGTTCGACACTGAAGCTTTCTTT. It codes for CSVGVGFDTEAFF. Full variable domain (missing parts from reference TRBV29-1 and TRBJ1-1): SAVISQKPSRDICQRGTSLTIQCQVDSQVTMMFWYRQQPGQSLTLIATANQGSEATYESGFVIDKFPISRPNLTFSTLTVSNMSPEDSSIYLCSVGVGFDTEAFFGQGTRLTVV.

The chain joins TRBV6-1 to TRBJ2-1, with D perhaps TRBD2 (6 bases). Germline V CDR1 and CDR2: MNHNS, SASEGT. Trimming pared 0 bases from V and 11 bases from J, leaving 14 bases between. The CDR3 extends over 14 amino acids. The CDR3 loop is CASSEAPPGLKQFF. The CDR3 nucleotides are TGTGCCAGCAGTGAAGCCCCGCCGGGACTTAAGCAGTTCTTC.

This clonotype has a handful of counts. The chain combines TRBV20-1 with TRBJ2-5; D perhaps matches TRBD2 (6 bases). V dropped 4 bases and J dropped 0 bases, with 9 bases sitting between them. The CDR3 has 13 residues. Per the germline V gene, CDR1 is DFQATT and CDR2 is SNEGSKA (reference sequence). The chain's CDR3 is CSATLANQETQYF. CDR3 nucleotides: TGCAGTGCTACCCTAGCGAACCAAGAGACCCAGTACTTC.

This clonotype has just a few counts. The chain carries TRBV20-1 and TRBJ2-5; TRBD2 might be the D (5 bases). V lost 5 bases and J lost 7, with 17 bases in between. The germline V gene has CDR1 DFQATT and CDR2 SNEGSKA (reference sequence). The CDR3 is 13 residues long. CDR3 in amino acids: CSAGPVEGGTQYF. For the CDR3, the DNA is TGCAGTGCTGGACCCGTCGAGGGCGGGACCCAGTACTTC.

The chain employs TRBV28 and TRBJ1-3; D is unresolved. Trimming took 2 bases from V and 4 from J, leaving 9 bases between them. The CDR3 runs 14 residues. The germline V gene has CDR1 MDHEN and CDR2 SYDVKM. The CDR3, as DNA: TGTGCCAGCAGTTTAAGTGGCGGCGGAAACACCATATATTTT. Translated, it gives CASSLSGGGNTIYF.

This clonotype was counted a few times. This chain links TRBV6-5 with TRBJ2-7; 8 bases are a match to TRBD1. V was clipped by 2 bases and J by 5 bases; unmatched bases: 5. This CDR3 comprises 14 residues. The germline V gene has CDR1 MNHEY and CDR2 SVGAGI. Here the CDR3 DNA reads TGTGCCAGCAGTTACCTGGACAGGGACGACGAGCAGTACTTC. Translation gives CASSYLDRDDEQYF.

The rearrangement joins TRBV6-5 to TRBJ2-2; no clear D. V lost 3 bases and J lost 6, with 2 bases in between. The CDR3 is 11 amino acids. Germline values: CDR1 MNHEY, CDR2 SVGAGI. The CDR3 is CASSYAGELFF. In DNA form, the CDR3 reads TGTGCCAGCAGTTATGCCGGGGAGCTGTTTTTT.

The DNA of the CDR3 is TGCAGTGCTAGGTCGGAAGCGGGGGGGGGAGATACGCAGTATTTT. This gives the protein CSARSEAGGGDTQYF. This chain connects TRBV20-1 to TRBJ2-3, with 10 positions matching TRBD2. CDR1 and CDR2 from the germline V gene are DFQATT and SNEGSKA (reference sequence). J gave up 5 bases and V 3 bases, and 8 bases lay outside the gene matches. The CDR3 length is 15 residues.

Concerning this clonotype itself: One junction end does not reproduce the germline sequence, and a read error may be involved. The gene calls are TRBV28 and TRBJ1-4; maybe TRBD1 (6 bases). The germline V gene encodes CDR1 MDHEN and CDR2 SYDVKM. This CDR3 contains 14 residues. The CDR3 DNA reads TGTGCCAGCAGTTTGAGACAGGTTAATGAAAAACTGTTCTTT. Encoded protein: CASSLRQVNEKLFF.

This clonotype turned up a few times. The rearrangement joins TRBV20-1 to TRBJ2-5, with 10 bases that match TRBD2. Germline V CDR1 and CDR2: DFQATT, SNEGSKA (reference sequence). CDR3 length: 14 amino acids. Trimming removed 6 bases from V and 1 base from J; junction bases left unmatched: 5. The CDR3: CSAPGTSVQETQYF. The CDR3 nucleotides are TGCAGTGCACCCGGGACTAGCGTCCAAGAGACCCAGTACTTC.

The rearrangement links TRBV20-1 to TRBJ2-1; the D is unclear. V lost 3 bases and J 8 bases, leaving 8 bases between the germline ends. Per the germline V gene, CDR1 is DFQATT and CDR2 is SNEGSKA (reference sequence). The CDR3 length is 11 residues. This CDR3 reads CSARPIDEQFF. The CDR3, as DNA: TGCAGTGCTAGGCCGATAGATGAGCAGTTCTTC.

This chain uses TRBV7-2 with TRBJ2-1; 7 bases are shared with TRBD1. CDR1 and CDR2 from the germline V gene are SGHTA and FQGNSA. CDR3 size: 15 residues. J lost 5 bases, V lost 2 bases, and 6 bases had no gene match. The CDR3 DNA reads TGTGCCAGCAGCTTACGTGGGACAGTGAACAATGAGCAGTTCTTC. Its protein product is CASSLRGTVNNEQFF. The whole variable domain, remainder taken from reference TRBV7-2 and TRBJ2-1, is GAGVSQSPSNKVTEKGKDVELRCDPISGHTALYWYRQSLGQGLEFLIYFQGNSAPDKSGLPSDRFSAERTGGSVSTLTIQRTQQEDSAVYLCASSLRGTVNNEQFFGPGTRLTVL.

The chain has TRBV4-1 and TRBJ1-2; 8 bases fit TRBD1. The CDR3 runs to 14 residues. Looked up from germline, CDR1 is MGHRA and CDR2 is YSYEKL. Unmatched junction bases numbered 10, after V lost 5 bases and J lost 8 bases. CDR3 coding DNA: TGCGCCAGCAGCTACCCGGGACAGGTGGTCGGCTACACCTTC. This gives the protein CASSYPGQVVGYTF.

The CDR3: CASSDFSSRGINQPQHF. The CDR3, as DNA: TGTGCCAGCAGCGACTTCTCCTCCCGGGGCATAAATCAGCCCCAGCATTTT. The V call is TRBV28, the J call TRBJ1-5, with D tentatively TRBD1 (5 bases). Between the trimmed V and J ends, which lost 6 bases and 4 bases, there was a span of 22 bases. This CDR3 has 17 amino acids. Germline lookup yields CDR1 MDHEN and CDR2 SYDVKM.

The CDR3 region is CSAILSGINSPLHF. CDR3 sequence (DNA): TGCAGTGCTATCTTATCGGGGATTAATTCACCCCTCCACTTT. The chain combines TRBV20-1 with TRBJ1-6; D uncertain. The CDR3 consists of 14 residues. From germline, CDR1 is DFQATT and CDR2 SNEGSKA (reference sequence). V was cut by 4 bases and J by 6 bases, with 13 bases left in between.

The genes are TRBV19 and TRBJ1-6; D gene uncertain. Germline V CDR1 and CDR2: LNHDA, SQIVND (reference sequence). The CDR3 totals 13 residues. Trimming took off 4 bases at V and 6 bases at J, with 7 bases between the two ends. DNA of the CDR3: TGTGCCAGTAGTACCGCCGGTAATTCACCCCTCCACTTT. It translates to CASSTAGNSPLHF.

CDR3 amino acids: CSARDMSYSNQPQHF. The CDR3 region has the DNA TGCAGTGCTAGAGATATGAGCTATAGCAATCAGCCCCAGCATTTT. The J gene is TRBJ1-5, the V gene TRBV20-1, with D unclear. V lost 0 bases and J lost 0, with 9 bases in between. The CDR3 sequence is 15 residues long. Per germline, CDR1 DFQATT and CDR2 SNEGSKA (reference sequence).

Worth noting for this clonotype: Sequence at one end of the junction differs from germline and may be a read error. This chain uses TRBV15 with TRBJ1-5; D unresolved. This CDR3 contains 14 residues. Germline V gives CDR1 LNHNV, CDR2 YYDKDF (reference sequence). CDR3 protein: CAPSRDSRAQPQHF. In DNA, the CDR3 is TGTGCCCCCAGCAGAGATAGTCGGGCTCAGCCCCAGCATTTT. The full variable domain, in which reference TRBV15 and TRBJ1-5 provide the parts outside the CDR3, is DAMVIQNPRYQVTQFGKPVTLSCSQTLNHNVMYWYQQKSSQAPKLLFHYYDKDFNNEADTPDNFQSRRPNTSFCFLDIRSPGLGDTAMYLCAPSRDSRAQPQHFGDGTRLSIL.

The chain recombines TRBV11-3 with TRBJ2-2; unclear D gene. The CDR3 loop spans 14 amino acids. Germline V CDR1 and CDR2: SGHNT, YENEEA. The V and J ends lost 1 base and 3 bases respectively, with 6 bases between them. Written as DNA, the CDR3 is TGTGCCAGCAGCTTAGCAGAAGACACCGGGGAGCTGTTTTTT. Encoded protein: CASSLAEDTGELFF.

This clonotype was detected once. The chain employs TRBV6-5 and TRBJ2-5; the D gene could be TRBD1 or TRBD2 (6 bases each). Germline CDR1 reads MNHEY; CDR2 reads SVGAGI. The V gene lost 0 bases and the J gene lost 2 bases, with 31 bases spanning the gap. The CDR3 sequence is 22 residues long. CDR3 amino acids: CASSYSMIGLDDRGVVQETQYF. DNA for the CDR3: TGTGCCAGCAGTTACTCGATGATTGGTTTAGACGATAGGGGGGTGGTGCAAGAGACCCAGTACTTC.

The rearrangement joins TRBV7-9 to TRBJ2-7; 7 positions match TRBD2. Germline trimming cut 4 bases from V and 2 bases from J; bases unmatched to any gene: 11. CDR1 is SEHNR and CDR2 is FQNEAQ in the germline V gene (reference sequence). This CDR3 has 16 amino acids. As DNA, the CDR3 is TGTGCCAGCAGCTCAGCCCCGGGACTACTCCCCTACGAGCAGTACTTC. This gives the protein CASSSAPGLLPYEQYF.

CDR3 residues: CASGDRVWEQYF. As DNA, the CDR3 is TGTGCCAGCGGGGACAGGGTCTGGGAGCAGTACTTC. V is TRBV6-1 and J is TRBJ2-7, with TRBD1 matching 9 bases. CDR3 length equals 12 residues. V lost 8 bases, J lost 7 bases, and 6 bases stayed unmatched. The V gene's germline CDR1 is MNHNS and CDR2 SASEGT.